A selection of T cell receptor beta chains follows, all from one sample in a study of T cell responses to AZD1222 COVID-19 vaccine. Data came from immunoSEQ multiplex PCR; TCRdb stores just in-frame clones and leaves some out. The profile shows 97,000 or so clones, approximately 90% of them singletons. Sequenced here: peripheral blood, sampled on day 0 of AZD1222 vaccination. These TCRs come from an adult in good health. Both conserved end residues are part of each CDR3. D genes are given only for firm matches. A clone size is listed for some rows: how often the clone was seen (once, few, many), or a class if it is expanded.

-,TRBV30,-,TRBJ2-1,TGTGCCTGGAGTGTTGTCCCCGCCCTCTACAATGAGCAGTTCTTC,CAWSVVPALYNEQFF
TRBD1,TRBV6-1,-,TRBJ1-6,TGTGCCAGCAGTGAAGATAGGGGTCGGACAGGCCTTAATTCACCCCTCCACTTT,CASSEDRGRTGLNSPLHF
-,TRBV27,-,TRBJ1-5,TGTGCCAGCAGTTTAAGATCGGGGGGTGCCGGCAATCAGCCCCAGCATTTT,CASSLRSGGAGNQPQHF
TRBD1,TRBV19,-,TRBJ1-2,TGTGCCAGTAATTTGGGGCTTCGGGACACGGGACAGCCCTATGGCTACACCTTC,CASNLGLRDTGQPYGYTF
TRBD2,TRBV28,once,TRBJ2-7,TGTGCCAGCAGTAGCGGGAGTTACGAGCAGTACTTC,CASSSGSYEQYF
-,TRBV6-5,-,TRBJ1-2,TGTGCCAGCAGATCCGCGGGGGCGCTGGATGGCTACACCTTC,CASRSAGALDGYTF
-,TRBV6-1,-,TRBJ1-3,TGTGCCAGCAGTGAGGCAGGGACCGCCATTATCTCTGGAAACACCATATATTTT,CASSEAGTAIISGNTIYF
-,TRBV6-5,-,TRBJ1-1,TGTGCCAGCAGTAAGGGGCGCTCAGGGACTGAAGCTTTCTTT,CASSKGRSGTEAFF
-,TRBV5-4,-,TRBJ2-5,TGTGCCAGCAGCTCAGCTCCAGGGAAAGGAGAGACCCAGTACTTC,CASSSAPGKGETQYF
-,TRBV7-9,once,TRBJ1-1,TGTGCCAGCAGCTTATTTGAGAACACTGAAGCTTTCTTT,CASSLFENTEAFF
-,TRBV28,-,TRBJ1-6,TGTGCCAGCAGTTTAGAAGGGGTTCGCAATTCACCCCTCCACTTT,CASSLEGVRNSPLHF
TRBD1,TRBV7-9,once,TRBJ1-4,TGTGCCAGCAGCTTAGCGTCTGGATGGACAGGGAGTGAAAAACTGTTTTTT,CASSLASGWTGSEKLFF
TRBD2,TRBV18,once,TRBJ2-3,TGTGCCAGCTCACCGGGACTAGCGGGACGGGGAGATACGCAGTATTTT,CASSPGLAGRGDTQYF
TRBD1,TRBV6-6,-,TRBJ1-1,TGTGCCAGCAGTCGGGCTCAGACAGGGGCGTTTACGAACACTGAAGCTTTCTTT,CASSRAQTGAFTNTEAFF
TRBD2,TRBV7-8,-,TRBJ2-7,TGTGCCAGCAGCTTAGCACTAGCGATGAGCTCCTACGAGCAGTACTTC,CASSLALAMSSYEQYF
-,TRBV19,-,TRBJ1-1,TGTGCCAGCGCCCCCTATGGTTTTATGAACACTGAAGCTTTCTTT,CASAPYGFMNTEAFF
TRBD1,TRBV28,-,TRBJ1-4,TGTGCCAGCACCCCGGTAGGGACAGGGGAATTGTTGGTAACTAATGAAAAACTGTTTTTT,CASTPVGTGELLVTNEKLFF
TRBD1,TRBV7-2,-,TRBJ1-2,TGTGCCAGCAGCTTAGCGGGACAGGGGGCAAGTGTCTATGGCTACACCTTC,CASSLAGQGASVYGYTF
-,TRBV24-1,-,TRBJ2-2,TGTGCCACCAGTGAGGTGAACTTGGTCGGGGAGCTGTTTTTT,CATSEVNLVGELFF
-,TRBV27,few,TRBJ2-1,TGTGCCAGCAGCCCAAACCTTCGAAACGATTACAATGAGCAGTTCTTC,CASSPNLRNDYNEQFF
-,TRBV7-2,-,TRBJ1-3,TGTGCCAGCAGCCATAAATTGACGGGAAACACCATATATTTT,CASSHKLTGNTIYF
-,TRBV6-1,-,TRBJ1-5,TGTGCCAGCAGTGAAGACCGGGAAAATCAGCCCCAGCATTTT,CASSEDRENQPQHF
-,TRBV5-1,-,TRBJ1-2,TGCGCCAGCAGCCCGCAGTTTGGGGGGGCTTATGGCTACACCTTC,CASSPQFGGAYGYTF
-,TRBV7-6,-,TRBJ1-4,TGTGCCAGCAGCCCCACAGGGAAACGGAATGAAAAACTGTTTTTT,CASSPTGKRNEKLFF
TRBD1,TRBV20-1,-,TRBJ1-1,TGCAGTGCGAGGACAGGGTTTGAAGCTTTCTTT,CSARTGFEAFF
TRBD1,TRBV5-4,-,TRBJ2-7,TGTGCCAGCAGTCGTACAGGGGGCGCATCCTACGAGCAGTACTTC,CASSRTGGASYEQYF
TRBD1,TRBV27,-,TRBJ1-6,TGTGCCAGCAGTTCCCTCCGGGACAGGTTTCCACCCCTCCACTTT,CASSSLRDRFPPLHF
TRBD1,TRBV6-1,-,TRBJ1-1,TGTGCCAGCAGTGCTACTCTTTCGACAGGGGGATTGAACACTGAAGCTTTCTTT,CASSATLSTGGLNTEAFF
TRBD1,TRBV27,-,TRBJ1-2,TGTGCCAGCAGTTCCTTATACCGGGACAGGGAAGGCTACACCTTC,CASSSLYRDREGYTF
-,TRBV15,-,TRBJ2-7,TGTGCCACCAGCAAGGTAGGCGGGTCCAGATACGAGCAGTACTTC,CATSKVGGSRYEQYF
-,TRBV27,once,TRBJ1-1,TGTGCCAGCAGTTACCAAGACAGGAGGGGGACTGAAGCTTTCTTT,CASSYQDRRGTEAFF